These 13 T cell receptor beta chains share one sample of origin, sequenced in a study of response to subunit inactivated influenza vaccine. TCRdb analysed the RT-PCR reads with MiXCR anew, one entry per CDR3 protein. The sample includes hundreds of thousands of distinct CDR3 sequences, approximately 14% of them seen just once. The source material was PBMCs from blood, sampled less than 15 days before vaccination. These receptor sequences come from a middle-aged man who received an inactivated influenza vaccine.

This clonotype was counted a few times. The chain recombines TRBV4-3 with TRBJ1-4; weak D call: TRBD1 (5 bases). Germline V gene data show CDR1 as LGHNA and CDR2 as YSLEER. V gave up 0 bases and J gave up 7 bases, with 9 bases separating them. The CDR3 runs 14 residues. The CDR3: CASSQDQGGEKLFF. The CDR3 DNA sequence: TGCGCCAGCAGCCAAGATCAGGGAGGTGAAAAACTGTTTTTT.

This clonotype turned up a few times. V usage is TRBV5-1 and J usage is TRBJ1-4; tentative D call: TRBD1 (5 bases). The CDR3 has 16 residues. The V end lost 3 bases, the J end lost 7 bases, and 19 bases lay between the germline ends. CDR1 and CDR2 from the germline V gene are SGHRS and YFSETQ. The CDR3 bases are TGCGCCAGCAGCTCCCGGGACGGTGGAGGGTTTGAAAAACTGTTTTTT. This translates into CASSSRDGGGFEKLFF.

The chain recombines TRBV20-1 with TRBJ2-1; D might be TRBD1 or TRBD2, each matching 6 bases. V was clipped by 0 bases and J by 7 bases, with 16 bases between them. The germline gives CDR1 DFQATT, CDR2 SNEGSKA (reference sequence). The CDR3 totals 15 residues. CDR3 coding DNA: TGCAGTGCTAGAGAAGGGGGGCTGGTCGGGAATGAGCAGTTCTTC. This codes for CSAREGGLVGNEQFF.

At least ten counts were recorded for this clonotype. J is TRBJ1-5 and V is TRBV28, with TRBD1 identical over 8 bases. V lost 4 bases, J lost 2 bases, and 13 bases stayed unmatched. The length of the CDR3 is 18 residues. In germline, CDR1 is MDHEN, CDR2 SYDVKM. The CDR3 DNA follows: TGTGCCAGCAGTTCCCCCGGCAGGGGGCGAGCCGGCAATCAGCCCCAGCATTTT. As protein: CASSSPGRGRAGNQPQHF.

This clonotype was seen more than once but under ten times. CDR3 region: CASTEGLGGEQYF. CDR3 sequence (DNA): TGTGCCAGCACCGAAGGATTAGGGGGCGAGCAGTACTTC. J is TRBJ2-7 and V is TRBV3-1; a possible D gene is TRBD1 (6 bases). Per the germline V gene, CDR1 is LGHDT and CDR2 is YNNKEL (reference sequence). This CDR3 spans 13 amino acids. The V end lost 7 bases, the J end lost 6 bases, and 16 bases lay between the germline ends.

The CDR3 region has the DNA TGTGCCAGCAGTTTATCCACAGGCGAGCAGTACTTC. Its translation: CASSLSTGEQYF. V usage is TRBV7-9 and J usage is TRBJ2-7, with a weak D call TRBD1 (5 bases). The germline V gene has CDR1 SEHNR and CDR2 FQNEAQ (reference sequence). V was cut by 6 bases and J by 6 bases, with 12 bases left in between. The CDR3 totals 12 residues.

This clonotype was recorded at least ten times. The J gene is TRBJ2-1, the V gene TRBV20-1; possibly TRBD1 for D (6 bases). V was shortened by 6 bases and J by 7 bases, with 19 bases between the two germline ends. This CDR3 has 14 amino acids. Germline values: CDR1 DFQATT, CDR2 SNEGSKA (reference sequence). In DNA form, the CDR3 reads TGCAGTGCCGCCCGAGGGGCAAGGGGGAATGAGCAGTTCTTC. It translates to CSAARGARGNEQFF.

This clonotype was counted only a few times. This chain connects TRBV6-6 to TRBJ1-1; D is unresolved. The CDR3 contains 13 residues. CDR1 is MNHNY, CDR2 SVGAGI, per germline (reference sequence). V dropped 0 bases and J dropped 5 bases, with 7 bases sitting between them. The CDR3 spells CASSYSVGTEAFF. CDR3 DNA: TGTGCCAGCAGTTACTCGGTGGGGACTGAAGCTTTCTTT.

This clonotype was observed at least ten times. The chain joins TRBV6-5 to TRBJ2-1, with TRBD2 matching 10 bases. Losses at the gene ends were 5 bases for V and 9 bases for J; bases not matched to a gene: 7. The germline CDR1 and CDR2 sequences are MNHEY and SVGAGI. This CDR3 contains 14 residues. As DNA, the CDR3 is TGTGCCAGCAGTCAGCGGGAGGGGGTTAGTGAGCAGTTCTTC. Residues: CASSQREGVSEQFF.

The chain links TRBV20-1 to TRBJ2-3, with D unclear. The CDR3 sequence is 11 residues long. The germline gives CDR1 DFQATT, CDR2 SNEGSKA (reference sequence). Trimming pared 5 bases from V and 2 bases from J, leaving 5 bases between. For the CDR3, the DNA is TGCAGTGCTGGGAACACAGATACGCAGTATTTT. Translating gives CSAGNTDTQYF.

This clonotype was found a few times. The genes are TRBV6-1 and TRBJ2-7; D tentatively reads TRBD1 or TRBD2 (5 bases each). The V end lost 5 bases, the J end lost 5 bases, and 22 bases lay between the germline ends. Germline V gene data show CDR1 as MNHNS and CDR2 as SASEGT. The CDR3 sequence is 16 residues long. CDR3 residues: CASSPKGPLGIHEQYF. CDR3 coding DNA: TGTGCCAGCAGTCCCAAGGGACCCCTCGGGATCCACGAGCAGTACTTC.

The J gene is TRBJ1-2, the V gene TRBV7-9; D is perhaps TRBD1 (5 bases). Germline assignment: CDR1 SEHNR and CDR2 FQNEAQ (reference sequence). The CDR3 loop spans 17 amino acids. Trimming stripped 3 bases from V and 6 bases from J, with 23 bases between. In nucleotides, the CDR3 is TGTGCCAGCAGCTTGAAAGGTCCGTGGGGCCCTCACGATGGCTACACCTTC. Translation: CASSLKGPWGPHDGYTF.

The V call is TRBV12-3 or TRBV12-4, the J call TRBJ2-4; D gene ambiguous. The CDR3 contains 14 residues. V lost 5 bases to trimming and J lost 2 bases, with 10 bases between them. CDR3 DNA: TGTGCCAGCAGTCTTGAGGTTTCCAAAAACATTCAGTACTTC. Translating it yields CASSLEVSKNIQYF.